Following are 12 T cell receptor beta chains from one sample sequenced in a study of Ad26.COV2.S vaccination and SARS-CoV-2 variants (dated by TCRdb to the early 2020s). The library was made by the immunoSEQ multiplex PCR assay. In TCRdb, the immuneACCESS table is reduced to in-frame sequences with V and J assigned. These tables do not hold every clone; where another copy was compared, an unresolved V gene accounts for under half, and the others remain unexplained. The sample has roughly 270,000 clones on record, 70% to 90% of them singletons. More than 2.5% of the sample is in the top ten clones. Reading the label with the study, this specimen's treatment or condition is: around 19 received Ad26.COV2.S at low or high dose, single or two shots; 5 received placebo; per-sample allocation not given. For vaccine and placebo recipients, repertoires were sequenced using samples collected on day 63 after the first injection.

Sequencing was performed on peripheral blood, taken in a trial of Ad26.COV2.S vaccine versus placebo. The source is a person aged 18-65 years who received the Ad26.COV2.S COVID-19 vaccine or a placebo.

For this clone: The sample holds other DNA sequences that translate to the same CDR3. This chain connects TRBV28 to TRBJ2-7, with 8 bases fitting TRBD1. V lost 3 bases, J lost 4 bases, and 2 bases stayed unmatched. CDR3 length equals 13 residues. In germline, CDR1 is MDHEN, CDR2 SYDVKM. CDR3: CASSFDRGYEQYF. The CDR3 bases are TGTGCCAGCAGTTTCGACAGGGGTTACGAGCAGTACTTC. Supplemented by reference TRBV28 and TRBJ2-7, the full variable domain reads DVKVTQSSRYLVKRTGEKVFLECVQDMDHENMFWYRQDPGLGLRLIYFSYDVKMKEKGDIPEGYSVSREKKERFSLILESASTNQTSMYLCASSFDRGYEQYFGPGTRLTVT.

The chain combines TRBV6-2 or TRBV6-3 with TRBJ1-6; 7 bases fit TRBD1. V lost 0 bases, J lost 9 bases, and 11 bases stayed unmatched. Germline V lookup: CDR1 MNHEY, CDR2 SVGEGT. The length of the CDR3 is 17 residues. The CDR3 sequence is CASSYSNRAGGISPLHF. For the CDR3, the DNA is TGTGCCAGCAGTTACTCGAATCGGGCAGGGGGGATTTCACCCCTCCACTTT.

The chain has TRBV7-2 and TRBJ2-1; TRBD1 is a possible D gene (6 bases). The CDR3 totals 15 residues. V lost 2 bases, J lost 6 bases, and 14 bases lay in between. Germline assignment: CDR1 SGHTA and CDR2 FQGNSA. CDR3 in DNA: TGTGCCAGCAGCTTATGGTGGGGGCAAGGCAATGAGCAGTTCTTC. It is translated as CASSLWWGQGNEQFF.

The chain is built from TRBV6-5 and TRBJ2-7, with 8 bases identical to TRBD1. This CDR3 has 14 residues. Per germline, CDR1 MNHEY and CDR2 SVGAGI. Trimming took 5 bases from V and 3 from J; bases not matched to a gene: 6. This chain's CDR3 is CASSPRQGYYEQYF. CDR3 nucleotides: TGTGCCAGCAGTCCCCGACAGGGGTACTACGAGCAGTACTTC.

V gene TRBV5-1 combines with J gene TRBJ2-6; the D gene is possibly TRBD1 (5 bases). The CDR3 is 16 residues long. V lost 1 base to trimming and J lost 0 bases, with 8 bases between them. CDR1 SGHRS and CDR2 YFSETQ come from the germline V gene. CDR3 sequence reads: CASSLTGTSGANVLTF. The DNA for the CDR3 is TGCGCCAGCAGCTTGACAGGTACCTCTGGGGCCAACGTCCTGACTTTC.

This clone has just a few counts. The V gene is TRBV5-1, the J gene TRBJ1-1, with TRBD1 matching 7 bases. The CDR3 has 14 amino acids. The germline gives CDR1 SGHRS, CDR2 YFSETQ. The V segment lost 1 base and the J segment 5 bases; nucleotides outside the gene matches: 5. The CDR3 DNA sequence: TGCGCCAGCAGCTTGCAAGGGGGCCATACTGAAGCTTTCTTT. It codes for CASSLQGGHTEAFF.

The chain uses TRBV30 and TRBJ2-4, with a possible D match to TRBD1 (5 bases). Germline V gene sequence: CDR1 GTSNPN, CDR2 SVGIG (reference sequence). With 5 bases removed from V and 5 bases from J, the gap between germline ends came to 13 bases. There are 13 residues in the CDR3. This chain's CDR3 is CAWDSMGQNIQYF. CDR3 nucleotides: TGTGCCTGGGACAGTATGGGGCAAAACATTCAGTACTTC.

This clone was seen just once. The chain links TRBV12-2 to TRBJ2-2; TRBD2 is the table's D call and was not checked against the DNA. TRBV12-2 is termed a pseudogene. The CDR3 is made up of 16 amino acids. The CDR3 sequence is CASRLDGERDTGELFF. The CDR3 nucleotides read TGTGCAAGTCGCTTAGATGGCGAGCGAGACACCGGGGAGCTGTTTTTT.

This clone was found a few times. The chain joins TRBV6-2 or TRBV6-3 to TRBJ1-2; weak D call: TRBD1 (5 bases). This CDR3 has 16 residues. In germline, CDR1 is MNHEY, CDR2 SVGEGT. Trimming took 4 bases from V and 3 from J, leaving 18 bases between them. CDR3: CASSFPPGRTYYGYTF. In DNA, the CDR3 is TGTGCCAGCAGTTTTCCACCCGGACGGACATACTATGGCTACACCTTC.

The chain couples TRBV18 to TRBJ2-3; no clear D gene. V shed 3 bases and J shed 4 bases, with 5 bases lying between them. This CDR3 comprises 12 residues. CDR1 and CDR2 (germline): KGHSH, LQKENI. In nucleotides, the CDR3 is TGTGCCAGCTCACCCCTAGCAGATACGCAGTATTTT. This translates into CASSPLADTQYF.

This rearrangement joins TRBV4-1 to TRBJ2-3, with D tentatively TRBD2 (5 bases). V lost 0 bases and J 0 bases, leaving 13 bases between the germline ends. The germline CDR1 and CDR2 sequences are MGHRA and YSYEKL. The length of the CDR3 is 17 residues. The CDR3 region has the DNA TGCGCCAGCAGCCAAGATCCGGGAAGGCGGAGCACAGATACGCAGTATTTT. It codes for CASSQDPGRRSTDTQYF.

Remarks on this clone: The sample contains more than one DNA sequence encoding this CDR3. The J gene is TRBJ1-2, the V gene TRBV9; D is undetermined. This CDR3 has 13 residues. Germline loops: CDR1 SGDLS, CDR2 YYNGEE. Trimming removed 0 bases at V and 2 bases at J, with 5 bases between. This chain's CDR3 is CASSVGPNYGYTF. CDR3 bases: TGTGCCAGCAGCGTAGGACCAAACTATGGCTACACCTTC.